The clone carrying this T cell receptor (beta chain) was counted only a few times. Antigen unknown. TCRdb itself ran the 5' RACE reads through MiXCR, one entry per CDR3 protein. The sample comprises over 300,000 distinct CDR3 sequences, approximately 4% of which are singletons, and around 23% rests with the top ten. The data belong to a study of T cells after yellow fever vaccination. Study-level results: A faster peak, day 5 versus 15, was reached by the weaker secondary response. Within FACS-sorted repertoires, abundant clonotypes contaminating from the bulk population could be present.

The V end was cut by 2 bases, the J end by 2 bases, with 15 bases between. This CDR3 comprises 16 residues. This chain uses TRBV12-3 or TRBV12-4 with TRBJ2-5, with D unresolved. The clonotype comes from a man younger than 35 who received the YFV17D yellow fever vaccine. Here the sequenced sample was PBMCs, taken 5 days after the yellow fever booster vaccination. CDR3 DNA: TGTGCCAGCAGTTTAATTGGTTTGGCCATGCAAGAGACCCAGTACTTC. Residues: CASSLIGLAMQETQYF.